This is a list of T cell receptor beta chains from one sample in a study of cytomegalovirus exposure and HLA in healthy donors. Profiled with immunoSEQ multiplex PCR; TCRdb holds only in-frame clones, not every one. Counted here are some 160,000 clones, roughly 82% occurring once; the ten biggest clones make up about 1.5%. The material sequenced was PBMCs. The receptors shown here come from a woman in her twenties or thirties in good health and CMV-seronegative. The CDR3 runs from the conserved cysteine through the conserved F or W. Fields, in order: J gene, D gene, V gene, clone size, CDR3 DNA, CDR3 protein. D genes are given only for firm matches. Size is omitted from some rows. Given values are once, few, many or a class for expanded clones.

J: TRBJ2-5; D: NA; V: TRBV6-4; size: NA; DNA: TGTGCCAGCAGTGACTACTGGCAAGAGACCCAGTACTTC; CDR3: CASSDYWQETQYF
J: TRBJ1-2; D: NA; V: TRBV5-6; size: NA; DNA: TGTGCCAGCAGCTTGGTGGGAGTTGCCTATGGCTACCCCTTC; CDR3: CASSLVGVAYGYPF
J: TRBJ2-3; D: TRBD2; V: TRBV29-1; size: NA; DNA: TGCAGCGTTGAAGATCAGAGACTAGCGACCGCCACAGATACGCAGTATTTT; CDR3: CSVEDQRLATATDTQYF
J: TRBJ2-1; D: TRBD1; V: TRBV28; size: NA; DNA: TGTGCCAGCAGCCCTAACACCGGGACAGACAATGAGCAGTTCTTC; CDR3: CASSPNTGTDNEQFF
J: TRBJ2-1; D: NA; V: TRBV5-1; size: NA; DNA: TGCGCCAGCAGCTTGGGTCGAACAGGGAATGTGGTAAATGAGCAGTTCTTC; CDR3: CASSLGRTGNVVNEQFF
J: TRBJ1-1; D: NA; V: TRBV5-1; size: few; DNA: TGCGCCAGCAGCTTGGTTAAGGGCGGAGGCACTGAAGCTTTCTTT; CDR3: CASSLVKGGGTEAFF
J: TRBJ1-1; D: TRBD1; V: TRBV19; size: NA; DNA: TGTGCCAGTAGTATAGCAAACAGGGGTGGCACTGAAGCTTTCTTT; CDR3: CASSIANRGGTEAFF
J: TRBJ2-3; D: TRBD2; V: TRBV7-2; size: NA; DNA: TGTGCCAGCAGCGATTTAGCGGGGGGCACTCCAGATACGCAGTATTTT; CDR3: CASSDLAGGTPDTQYF
J: TRBJ2-7; D: TRBD2; V: TRBV7-3; size: few; DNA: TGTGCCAGCAGCCGTCGGGGGGGGGAAAACTACGAGCAGTACTTC; CDR3: CASSRRGGENYEQYF
J: TRBJ2-7; D: NA; V: TRBV7-9; size: NA; DNA: TGTGCCAGCAGCGCCACAGTTAACGAGCAGTACTTC; CDR3: CASSATVNEQYF
J: TRBJ1-5; D: NA; V: TRBV30; size: NA; DNA: TGTGCCTGGAGTGTACAGGGCAATCAGCCCCAGCATTTT; CDR3: CAWSVQGNQPQHF
J: TRBJ2-1; D: TRBD2; V: TRBV12-5; size: NA; DNA: TGTGCTAGTGGTTTGGTAGCGGGGGGCGGCGAGCAGTTCTTC; CDR3: CASGLVAGGGEQFF
J: TRBJ1-1; D: NA; V: TRBV14; size: NA; DNA: TGTGCCAGCAGCCAAAGGACAACTCCAATGAACACTGAAGCTTTCTTT; CDR3: CASSQRTTPMNTEAFF
J: TRBJ1-2; D: NA; V: TRBV7-9; size: NA; DNA: TGTGCCAGCAGCTTAGCGGTCCCCGACAATGGCTACACCTTC; CDR3: CASSLAVPDNGYTF
J: TRBJ2-7; D: NA; V: TRBV28; size: few; DNA: TGTGCCTATCCTCCCCACGTTTGCCCCCTCGACTACGAGCAGTACTTC; CDR3: CAYPPHVCPLDYEQYF
J: TRBJ1-1; D: TRBD1; V: TRBV10-3; size: once; DNA: TGTGCCATCAGGGCACAGGGGAGCGGTGAAGCTTTCTTT; CDR3: CAIRAQGSGEAFF
J: TRBJ2-7; D: TRBD1; V: TRBV18; size: NA; DNA: TGTGCCAGCTCACCACCGGGGACAGTCTCCTACGAGCAGTACTTC; CDR3: CASSPPGTVSYEQYF
J: TRBJ2-3; D: TRBD2; V: TRBV5-5; size: NA; DNA: TGTGCCAGCAGCTTGGTGGGACTAGCGAACACAGATACGCAGTATTTT; CDR3: CASSLVGLANTDTQYF
J: TRBJ2-7; D: TRBD2; V: TRBV4-1; size: NA; DNA: TGCGCCAGCAGCCCCCCGGGACTAGCCTACGAGCAGTACTTC; CDR3: CASSPPGLAYEQYF
J: TRBJ1-1; D: NA; V: TRBV28; size: NA; DNA: TGTGCCAGCAGTTTGGGGGCCCCGGACACTGAAGCTTTCTTT; CDR3: CASSLGAPDTEAFF
J: TRBJ2-5; D: NA; V: TRBV9; size: NA; DNA: TGTGCCAGCAGCGTAGTTGATAGCGGACCTTCCCAAGAGACCCAGTACTTC; CDR3: CASSVVDSGPSQETQYF
J: TRBJ1-3; D: NA; V: TRBV9; size: NA; DNA: TGTGCCAGCAGCCCCCTGGCCAGGGGATCAGGAAACACCATATATTTT; CDR3: CASSPLARGSGNTIYF
J: TRBJ2-2; D: TRBD1; V: TRBV11-2; size: NA; DNA: TGTGCCAGCAGCTTACAGGGGGCCCGCACCGGGGAGCTGTTTTTT; CDR3: CASSLQGARTGELFF
J: TRBJ2-7; D: TRBD2; V: TRBV5-1; size: NA; DNA: TGCGCCAGCAGCTTCGCGGGGGACTACTACGAGCAGTACTTC; CDR3: CASSFAGDYYEQYF
J: TRBJ2-1; D: TRBD1; V: TRBV5-1; size: NA; DNA: TGCGCCAGCAGCTCCACCGGGACAGTAAACAATGAGCAGTTCTTC; CDR3: CASSSTGTVNNEQFF
J: TRBJ1-5; D: TRBD1; V: TRBV5-8; size: NA; DNA: TGTGCCAGCAGCCATGGGACAGTTTTTGGCAATCAGCCCCAGCATTTT; CDR3: CASSHGTVFGNQPQHF
J: TRBJ2-1; D: NA; V: TRBV4-2; size: NA; DNA: TGTGCCAGCAGCTCGGTGGGGCTCAATGAGCAGTTCTTC; CDR3: CASSSVGLNEQFF
J: TRBJ1-4; D: NA; V: TRBV15; size: NA; DNA: TGTGCCACCAGCAGAGATCGTACGGGGGTCCGGGCTAATGAAAAACTGTTTTTT; CDR3: CATSRDRTGVRANEKLFF
J: TRBJ2-7; D: NA; V: TRBV4-1; size: NA; DNA: TGCGCCAGCAGCCAAGTGGTGGGGGAGGTGTACGAGCAGTACTTC; CDR3: CASSQVVGEVYEQYF
J: TRBJ2-1; D: TRBD2; V: TRBV7-8; size: NA; DNA: TGTGCCAGCAGCTTAGCGGTAGCGGGGGGCAATGAGCAGTTCTTC; CDR3: CASSLAVAGGNEQFF
J: TRBJ2-3; D: TRBD2; V: TRBV27; size: NA; DNA: TGTGCCAGCAGTCGACTAGCGGGCACAGATACGCAGTATTTT; CDR3: CASSRLAGTDTQYF
J: TRBJ1-4; D: TRBD1; V: TRBV28; size: NA; DNA: TGTGCCTCATCAGGGGACAGACCCTTCGTTGGGGAAAAACTGTTTTTT; CDR3: CASSGDRPFVGEKLFF
J: TRBJ1-1; D: NA; V: TRBV14; size: few; DNA: TGTGCCAGCAGCCAGACAAGGTTAAGTTTGACTGAAGCTTTCTTT; CDR3: CASSQTRLSLTEAFF
J: TRBJ1-1; D: NA; V: TRBV4-2; size: NA; DNA: TGTGCCAGCCTTCCGGGGACACGGGTGGCTGAAGCTTTCTTT; CDR3: CASLPGTRVAEAFF
J: TRBJ1-4; D: NA; V: TRBV5-4; size: NA; DNA: TGTGCCAGCAGCACGGGGACTCCGACAGTTTCGGAAAAACTGTTTTTT; CDR3: CASSTGTPTVSEKLFF
J: TRBJ1-1; D: NA; V: TRBV30; size: few; DNA: TGTGCCTGGAGTGTAACAGTAAACACTGAAGCTTTCTTT; CDR3: CAWSVTVNTEAFF